This TCR beta chain was captured by sequencing in a study of control samples from healthy donors and cancer patients. Assay: immunoSEQ multiplex PCR; the TCRdb copy retains only in-frame clones and omits some. This sample has tens of thousands of clones, with roughly 82% found just once. This CDR3 contains 15 residues. With 0 bases removed from V and 7 bases from J, the gap between germline ends came to 17 bases. The germline CDR1 and CDR2 sequences are SGHRS and YFSETQ. The sequenced sample consisted of PBMCs. The V gene is TRBV5-1, the J gene TRBJ2-7; D possibly corresponds to TRBD1 (6 bases). The clonotype originates from a man aged 55 to 70 with head and neck cancer. The CDR3 region is CASSLVGTSMREQYF. CDR3 nucleotide sequence: TGCGCCAGCAGCTTGGTAGGGACATCCATGCGAGAGCAGTACTTC.